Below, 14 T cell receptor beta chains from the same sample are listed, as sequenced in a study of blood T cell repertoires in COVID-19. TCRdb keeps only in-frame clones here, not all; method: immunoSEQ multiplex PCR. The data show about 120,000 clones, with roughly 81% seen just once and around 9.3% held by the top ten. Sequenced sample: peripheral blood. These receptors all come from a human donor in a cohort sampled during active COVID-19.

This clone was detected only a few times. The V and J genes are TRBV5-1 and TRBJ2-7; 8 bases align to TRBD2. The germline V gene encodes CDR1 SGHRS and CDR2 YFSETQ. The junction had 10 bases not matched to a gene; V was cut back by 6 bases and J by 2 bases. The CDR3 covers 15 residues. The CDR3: CASTPSGGGTYEQYF. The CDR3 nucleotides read TGCGCCAGCACCCCCAGCGGGGGAGGGACCTACGAGCAGTACTTC. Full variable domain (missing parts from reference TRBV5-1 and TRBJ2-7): KAGVTQTPRYLIKTRGQQVTLSCSPISGHRSVSWYQQTPGQGLQFLFEYFSETQRNKGNFPGRFSGRQFSNSRSEMNVSTLELGDSALYLCASTPSGGGTYEQYFGPGTRLTVT.

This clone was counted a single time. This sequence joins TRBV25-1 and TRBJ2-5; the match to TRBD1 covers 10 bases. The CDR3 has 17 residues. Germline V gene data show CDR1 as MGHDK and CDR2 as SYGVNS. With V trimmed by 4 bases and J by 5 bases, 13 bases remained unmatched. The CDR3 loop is CASSGRDRGYQRETQYF. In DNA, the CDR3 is TGTGCCAGCAGTGGTCGGGACAGGGGCTACCAGCGGGAGACCCAGTACTTC.

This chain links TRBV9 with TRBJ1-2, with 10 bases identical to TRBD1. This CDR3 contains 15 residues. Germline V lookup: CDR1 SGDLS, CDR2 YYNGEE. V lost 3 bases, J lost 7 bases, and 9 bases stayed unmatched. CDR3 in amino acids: CASSAWDRGSGGYTF. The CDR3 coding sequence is TGTGCCAGCAGCGCTTGGGACAGGGGAAGCGGTGGCTACACCTTC.

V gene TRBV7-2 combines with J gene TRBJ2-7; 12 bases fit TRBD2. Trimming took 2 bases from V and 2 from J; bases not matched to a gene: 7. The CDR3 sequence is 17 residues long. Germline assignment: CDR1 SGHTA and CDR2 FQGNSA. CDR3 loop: CASSLLLAGGTPYEQYF. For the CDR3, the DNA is TGTGCCAGCAGCTTACTCCTAGCGGGGGGGACGCCCTACGAGCAGTACTTC.

Here the CDR3 reads CASSRLAGGNYEQYF. Written as DNA, the CDR3 is TGTGCCAGCAGCCGACTAGCGGGGGGTAACTACGAGCAGTACTTC. V and J are TRBV7-6 and TRBJ2-7; TRBD2 matches at 13 bases. V dropped 5 bases and J dropped 3; count of bases not matched to a gene: 4. CDR1 and CDR2 from the germline V gene are SGHVS and FNYEAQ. This CDR3 is built from 15 residues.

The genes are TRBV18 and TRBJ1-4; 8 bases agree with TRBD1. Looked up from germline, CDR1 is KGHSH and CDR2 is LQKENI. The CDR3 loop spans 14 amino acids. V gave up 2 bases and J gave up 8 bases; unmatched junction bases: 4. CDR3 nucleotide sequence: TGTGCCAGCTCACCAAAGACAGGGGAAGAAAAACTGTTTTTT. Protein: CASSPKTGEEKLFF.

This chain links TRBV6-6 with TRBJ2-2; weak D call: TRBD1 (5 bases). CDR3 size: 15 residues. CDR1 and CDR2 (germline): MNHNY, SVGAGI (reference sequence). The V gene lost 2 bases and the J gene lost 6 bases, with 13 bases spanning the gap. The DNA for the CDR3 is TGTGCCAGCAGTTACGGGGCAGGCTGGGCCGGGGAGCTGTTTTTT. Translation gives CASSYGAGWAGELFF.

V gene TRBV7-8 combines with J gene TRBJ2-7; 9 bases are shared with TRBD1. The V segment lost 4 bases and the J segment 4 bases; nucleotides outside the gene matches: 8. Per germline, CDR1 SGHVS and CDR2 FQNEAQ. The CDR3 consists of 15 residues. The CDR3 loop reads CASSWGQGIKYEQYF. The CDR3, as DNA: TGTGCCAGCAGCTGGGGACAGGGTATAAAGTACGAGCAGTACTTC.

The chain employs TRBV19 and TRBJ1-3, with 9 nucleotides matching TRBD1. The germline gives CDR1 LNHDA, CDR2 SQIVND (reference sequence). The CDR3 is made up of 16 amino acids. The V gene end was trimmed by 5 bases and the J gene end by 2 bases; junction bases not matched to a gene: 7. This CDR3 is CASSYGTGYTGNTIYF. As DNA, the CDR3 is TGTGCCAGTAGTTACGGGACAGGGTACACTGGAAACACCATATATTTT.

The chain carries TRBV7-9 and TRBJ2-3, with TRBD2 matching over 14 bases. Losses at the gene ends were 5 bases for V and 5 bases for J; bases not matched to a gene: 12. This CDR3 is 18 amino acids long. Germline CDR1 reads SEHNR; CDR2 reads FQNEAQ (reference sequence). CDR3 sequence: CASSPLDPGLAGEDTQYF. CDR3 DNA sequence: TGTGCCAGCAGCCCGCTGGACCCGGGACTAGCGGGAGAAGATACGCAGTATTTT.

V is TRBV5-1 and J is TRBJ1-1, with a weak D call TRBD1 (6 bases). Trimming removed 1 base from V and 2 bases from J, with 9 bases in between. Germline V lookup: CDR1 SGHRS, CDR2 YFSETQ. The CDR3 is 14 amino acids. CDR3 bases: TGCGCCAGCAGCTTGATACAGGGTAACACTGAAGCTTTCTTT. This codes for CASSLIQGNTEAFF.

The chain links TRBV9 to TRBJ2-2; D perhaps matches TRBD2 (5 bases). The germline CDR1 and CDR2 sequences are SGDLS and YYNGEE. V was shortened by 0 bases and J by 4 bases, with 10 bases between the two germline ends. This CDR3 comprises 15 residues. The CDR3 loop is CASSVGQAGTGELFF. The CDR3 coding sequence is TGTGCCAGCAGCGTAGGGCAGGCGGGCACCGGGGAGCTGTTTTTT. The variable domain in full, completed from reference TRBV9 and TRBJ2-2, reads DSGVTQTPKHLITATGQRVTLRCSPRSGDLSVYWYQQSLDQGLQFLIQYYNGEERAKGNILERFSAQQFPDLHSELNLSSLELGDSALYFCASSVGQAGTGELFFGEGSRLTVL.

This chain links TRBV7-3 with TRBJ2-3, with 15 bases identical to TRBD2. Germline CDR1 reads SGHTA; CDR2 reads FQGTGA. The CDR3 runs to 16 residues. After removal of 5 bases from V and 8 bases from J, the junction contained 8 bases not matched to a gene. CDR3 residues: CASSRTSGGAAATQYF. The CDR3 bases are TGTGCCAGCAGCAGGACTAGCGGGGGGGCCGCCGCTACGCAGTATTTT. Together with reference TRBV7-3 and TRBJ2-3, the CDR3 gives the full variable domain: GAGVSQTPSNKVTEKGKYVELRCDPISGHTALYWYRQSLGQGPEFLIYFQGTGAADDSGLPNDRFFAVRPEGSVSTLKIQRTERGDSAVYLCASSRTSGGAAATQYFGPGTRLTVL.

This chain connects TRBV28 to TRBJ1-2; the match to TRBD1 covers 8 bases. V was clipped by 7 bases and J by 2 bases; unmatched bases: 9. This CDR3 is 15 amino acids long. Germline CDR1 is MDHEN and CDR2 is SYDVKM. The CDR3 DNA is TGTGCCAGCACTATCACAGGGGGTGAAAACTATGGCTACACCTTC. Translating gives CASTITGGENYGYTF.